This T cell receptor beta chain was recorded in a study of blood T cell repertoires in COVID-19. As for the study in general: Both acute and convalescent COVID-19 samples were obtained from the United States, Italy and Spain.

The repertoire was sequenced with immunoSEQ multiplex PCR; TCRdb's copy has only in-frame clones and lacks some. The sample carries about 290,000 clones, roughly 90% recorded once. Those who participated ranged in age from about 18 to 89 years and resided in under 25 US areas. Cohort 3 recovery required two negative PCRs, clearance, or symptom resolution. The V gene's germline CDR1 is SGHRS and CDR2 YFSETQ. The CDR3 is 16 residues long. Between the trimmed V and J ends, which lost 5 bases and 0 bases, there was a span of 15 bases. The receptor comes from a woman between 35 and 50 years old who had recovered from COVID-19. Input material: PBMCs or T cells enriched from blood (not recorded which). The V and J genes are TRBV5-1 and TRBJ1-3; weak D call: TRBD1 (6 bases). CDR3 sequence: CASRPAPQGSGNTIYF. DNA for the CDR3: TGCGCCAGCAGGCCCGCCCCACAGGGCTCTGGAAACACCATATATTTT.